These T cell receptor beta chains were read from a single sample in a study of T cell responses to AZD1222 COVID-19 vaccine. This table comes from immunoSEQ multiplex PCR, and its TCRdb copy is limited to in-frame clones, with some not included. Among 180,000 or so clones listed, roughly 91% were seen once. This specimen was peripheral blood, taken 28 days after the second dose of the MenACWY control vaccine. The origin of the receptors is an adult who received the MenACWY meningococcal vaccine as a control. CDR3s include the opening cysteine and the closing phenylalanine or tryptophan. A D gene is named only where the DNA matches it firmly. Only some rows state a clone size, as once, few, many or a class for expanded clones.

J gene: TRBJ1-1
V gene: TRBV5-1
D gene: NA
CDR3 length: 15
clone size: NA
CDR3 DNA: TGCGCCAGCAGCGGGGGGAACAGGGCTAAAACTGAAGCTTTCTTT
CDR3 protein: CASSGGNRAKTEAFF

J gene: TRBJ1-1
V gene: TRBV4-2
D gene: NA
CDR3 length: 15
clone size: NA
CDR3 DNA: TGTGCCAGCAGCCAAGAAGATCGGGTACTCACTGAAGCTTTCTTT
CDR3 protein: CASSQEDRVLTEAFF

J gene: TRBJ1-1
V gene: TRBV12-3/TRBV12-4
D gene: NA
CDR3 length: 13
clone size: NA
CDR3 DNA: TGTGCCAGCAGTTTCGAGGGGCAGGCTGAAGCTTTCTTT
CDR3 protein: CASSFEGQAEAFF

J gene: TRBJ2-2
V gene: TRBV2
D gene: NA
CDR3 length: 19
clone size: NA
CDR3 DNA: TGTGCCAGCAGTGCGACGAGTTTGGCGGGCGGCCTTGTCACCGGGGAGCTGTTTTTT
CDR3 protein: CASSATSLAGGLVTGELFF

J gene: TRBJ1-4
V gene: TRBV5-1
D gene: NA
CDR3 length: 13
clone size: NA
CDR3 DNA: TGCGCCAGCAGTCGGGACGGGAATGAAAAACTGTTTTTT
CDR3 protein: CASSRDGNEKLFF

J gene: TRBJ1-4
V gene: TRBV7-2
D gene: NA
CDR3 length: 15
clone size: NA
CDR3 DNA: TGTGCCAGCAGCCTTAGTCTGGCAACTAATGAAAAACTGTTTTTT
CDR3 protein: CASSLSLATNEKLFF

J gene: TRBJ1-6
V gene: TRBV27
D gene: NA
CDR3 length: 12
clone size: NA
CDR3 DNA: TGTGCCAGCAGTCCGCCGAATTCACCCCTCCACTTT
CDR3 protein: CASSPPNSPLHF

J gene: TRBJ1-2
V gene: TRBV5-1
D gene: NA
CDR3 length: 13
clone size: once
CDR3 DNA: TGCGCCAGCAGACCGGACGGTCTCTATGGCTACACCTTC
CDR3 protein: CASRPDGLYGYTF

J gene: TRBJ1-1
V gene: TRBV18
D gene: NA
CDR3 length: 15
clone size: NA
CDR3 DNA: TGTGCCAGCTCACCACCAAGGGCCTCGCCCACTGAAGCTTTCTTT
CDR3 protein: CASSPPRASPTEAFF

J gene: TRBJ1-4
V gene: TRBV7-9
D gene: NA
CDR3 length: 15
clone size: NA
CDR3 DNA: TGTGCCAGCAGTTCATACAGCGCAACTAATGAAAAACTGTTTTTT
CDR3 protein: CASSSYSATNEKLFF

J gene: TRBJ1-5
V gene: TRBV10-2
D gene: NA
CDR3 length: 14
clone size: once
CDR3 DNA: TGCGCCAGCAGTGATGGCCGTGGAAATCAGCCCCAGCATTTT
CDR3 protein: CASSDGRGNQPQHF

J gene: TRBJ1-6
V gene: TRBV28
D gene: TRBD1
CDR3 length: 15
clone size: once
CDR3 DNA: TGTGCCAGCAGTTTGGGGGACAGGGGGTCTTCACCCCTCCACTTT
CDR3 protein: CASSLGDRGSSPLHF

J gene: TRBJ2-7
V gene: TRBV18
D gene: NA
CDR3 length: 14
clone size: NA
CDR3 DNA: TGTGCCAGCTCACCACGGGCCGTCACAAACGAGCAGTACTTC
CDR3 protein: CASSPRAVTNEQYF

J gene: TRBJ1-5
V gene: TRBV7-9
D gene: NA
CDR3 length: 15
clone size: few
CDR3 DNA: TGTGCCAGCAGCTTAGAGACAGGAGGGGATCAGCCCCAGCATTTT
CDR3 protein: CASSLETGGDQPQHF

J gene: TRBJ1-1
V gene: TRBV3-1/TRBV3-2
D gene: NA
CDR3 length: 14
clone size: NA
CDR3 DNA: TGTGCCAGCAGGCACTTTACAGGGAACACTGAAGCTTTCTTT
CDR3 protein: CASRHFTGNTEAFF

J gene: TRBJ1-5
V gene: TRBV30
D gene: NA
CDR3 length: 13
clone size: NA
CDR3 DNA: TGTGCCTGGAGTGTACAAGGTTATCAGCCCCAGCATTTT
CDR3 protein: CAWSVQGYQPQHF

J gene: TRBJ1-1
V gene: TRBV11-3
D gene: NA
CDR3 length: 15
clone size: NA
CDR3 DNA: TGTGCCAGCAGCTTAGGCCCGGGGGGGGCAAATGAAGCTTTCTTT
CDR3 protein: CASSLGPGGANEAFF

J gene: TRBJ1-6
V gene: TRBV11-2
D gene: NA
CDR3 length: 15
clone size: NA
CDR3 DNA: TGTGCCAGCAACCCATTAGGGCAGAATAATTCACCCCTCCACTTT
CDR3 protein: CASNPLGQNNSPLHF

J gene: TRBJ1-2
V gene: TRBV6-5
D gene: NA
CDR3 length: 15
clone size: NA
CDR3 DNA: TGTGCCAGCAGCTCAAGTGAAGGGCGCGGCTATGGCTACACCTTC
CDR3 protein: CASSSSEGRGYGYTF

J gene: TRBJ1-2
V gene: TRBV18
D gene: NA
CDR3 length: 13
clone size: NA
CDR3 DNA: TGTGCCAGCTCACCAGGGGGGGACTATGGCTACACCTTC
CDR3 protein: CASSPGGDYGYTF

J gene: TRBJ1-2
V gene: TRBV19
D gene: NA
CDR3 length: 13
clone size: NA
CDR3 DNA: TGTGCCAGCGCCCAAGGTAGTAACTATGGCTACACCTTC
CDR3 protein: CASAQGSNYGYTF

J gene: TRBJ1-2
V gene: TRBV7-6
D gene: TRBD1
CDR3 length: 14
clone size: NA
CDR3 DNA: TGTGCCAGCAGCCCGGGGACAGGGAGAATTGGCTACACCTTC
CDR3 protein: CASSPGTGRIGYTF

J gene: TRBJ1-2
V gene: TRBV2
D gene: TRBD1
CDR3 length: 13
clone size: NA
CDR3 DNA: TGTGCCAGCAGTCCGGGACAGGGTATTGGCTACACCTTC
CDR3 protein: CASSPGQGIGYTF

J gene: TRBJ1-2
V gene: TRBV28
D gene: NA
CDR3 length: 11
clone size: NA
CDR3 DNA: TGTGCCAGCTTCACTAACTATGGCTACACCTTC
CDR3 protein: CASFTNYGYTF

J gene: TRBJ1-5
V gene: TRBV5-6
D gene: NA
CDR3 length: 15
clone size: NA
CDR3 DNA: TGTGCCAGCAGCTGGGGTCTGGGGATCAATCAGCCCCAGCATTTT
CDR3 protein: CASSWGLGINQPQHF

J gene: TRBJ1-5
V gene: TRBV19
D gene: NA
CDR3 length: 16
clone size: NA
CDR3 DNA: TGTGCCAGTAGTCCCCCCGGCGCGGGACCCTATCAGCCCCAGCATTTT
CDR3 protein: CASSPPGAGPYQPQHF

J gene: TRBJ1-5
V gene: TRBV12-5
D gene: NA
CDR3 length: 12
clone size: NA
CDR3 DNA: TGTGCTAGTGGTTTGGGCAATCAGCCCCAGCATTTT
CDR3 protein: CASGLGNQPQHF

J gene: TRBJ2-3
V gene: TRBV7-2
D gene: TRBD1
CDR3 length: 13
clone size: NA
CDR3 DNA: TGTGCCAGCACCCCAGGGGGCGCAGATACGCAGTATTTT
CDR3 protein: CASTPGGADTQYF

J gene: TRBJ1-1
V gene: TRBV25-1
D gene: NA
CDR3 length: 11
clone size: few
CDR3 DNA: TGTGCCAGCAGATGGGCGTCGGAAGCTTTCTTT
CDR3 protein: CASRWASEAFF

J gene: TRBJ1-4
V gene: TRBV7-9
D gene: NA
CDR3 length: 17
clone size: NA
CDR3 DNA: TGTGCCAGCAGCCCAGGGGTCAGGGCGTCAACTAATGAAAAACTGTTTTTT
CDR3 protein: CASSPGVRASTNEKLFF

J gene: TRBJ2-3
V gene: TRBV5-5
D gene: TRBD1
CDR3 length: 16
clone size: NA
CDR3 DNA: TGTGCCAGCAGCACATACTCAGGGGGCGCGGGAGATACGCAGTATTTT
CDR3 protein: CASSTYSGGAGDTQYF

J gene: TRBJ2-1
V gene: TRBV7-3
D gene: TRBD2
CDR3 length: 15
clone size: NA
CDR3 DNA: TGTGCCAGCAGCTTAGCTAGCGGGGGTTTCAATGAGCAGTTCTTC
CDR3 protein: CASSLASGGFNEQFF

J gene: TRBJ1-4
V gene: TRBV6-5
D gene: TRBD1
CDR3 length: 15
clone size: NA
CDR3 DNA: TGTGCCAGCAGTCCCTGGACAGGGGGTAATGAAAAACTGTTTTTT
CDR3 protein: CASSPWTGGNEKLFF

J gene: TRBJ2-5
V gene: TRBV18
D gene: NA
CDR3 length: 12
clone size: NA
CDR3 DNA: TGTGCCAGCTCACAGGAAAGGGAGACCCAGTACTTC
CDR3 protein: CASSQERETQYF

J gene: TRBJ1-5
V gene: TRBV19
D gene: NA
CDR3 length: 16
clone size: NA
CDR3 DNA: TGTGCCAGTAGTACCCCGGGGTCGGGGAGCAATCAGCCCCAGCATTTT
CDR3 protein: CASSTPGSGSNQPQHF

J gene: TRBJ1-4
V gene: TRBV10-2
D gene: NA
CDR3 length: 12
clone size: NA
CDR3 DNA: TGCGCCAGCACAAGACAAGGCGAAAAACTGTTTTTT
CDR3 protein: CASTRQGEKLFF

J gene: TRBJ1-1
V gene: TRBV4-1
D gene: TRBD1
CDR3 length: 20
clone size: NA
CDR3 DNA: TGCGCCAGCAGCCAAGACTTCGTGGGGACAGGGTCCCTTGGCGGCACTGAAGCTTTCTTT
CDR3 protein: CASSQDFVGTGSLGGTEAFF

J gene: TRBJ2-1
V gene: TRBV6-2/TRBV6-3
D gene: TRBD1
CDR3 length: 15
clone size: NA
CDR3 DNA: TGTGCCAGCAGTTACGACAGGGGGCTAGCTGGGGAGCAGTTCTTC
CDR3 protein: CASSYDRGLAGEQFF

J gene: TRBJ1-5
V gene: TRBV18
D gene: TRBD1
CDR3 length: 15
clone size: NA
CDR3 DNA: TGTGCCAGCTCACCAGGACAGGGGGCCGGTCAGCCCCAGCATTTT
CDR3 protein: CASSPGQGAGQPQHF

J gene: TRBJ1-4
V gene: TRBV29-1
D gene: NA
CDR3 length: 13
clone size: NA
CDR3 DNA: TGCAGCGCTGGACAGTCCTCTGGGGAAAAACTGTTTTTT
CDR3 protein: CSAGQSSGEKLFF

J gene: TRBJ2-3
V gene: TRBV7-9
D gene: NA
CDR3 length: 16
clone size: NA
CDR3 DNA: TGTGCCAGCAGCTTCAAGGGGGGGAGGTACACAGATACGCAGTATTTT
CDR3 protein: CASSFKGGRYTDTQYF

J gene: TRBJ2-7
V gene: TRBV5-1
D gene: NA
CDR3 length: 14
clone size: NA
CDR3 DNA: TGCGCCAGCAGCCCCGGGGGTACCTCCTACGAGCAGTACTTC
CDR3 protein: CASSPGGTSYEQYF

J gene: TRBJ2-7
V gene: TRBV27
D gene: NA
CDR3 length: 13
clone size: NA
CDR3 DNA: TGTGCCAGCAGTTTAGACAGCTCCTACGAGCAGTACTTC
CDR3 protein: CASSLDSSYEQYF

J gene: TRBJ1-3
V gene: TRBV7-2
D gene: NA
CDR3 length: 15
clone size: NA
CDR3 DNA: TGTGCCAGCAGCTTAGGCCCAGGGGCTGGAAACACCATATATTTT
CDR3 protein: CASSLGPGAGNTIYF

J gene: TRBJ2-1
V gene: TRBV6-5
D gene: TRBD1
CDR3 length: 16
clone size: NA
CDR3 DNA: TGTGCCAGCAGTTACTCGAGGGCGGGACAGGGTAATGAGCAGTTCTTC
CDR3 protein: CASSYSRAGQGNEQFF

J gene: TRBJ2-1
V gene: TRBV7-9
D gene: NA
CDR3 length: 14
clone size: few
CDR3 DNA: TGTGCCAGCAGCTTTCAGGGTAGGCCCAATGAGCAGTTCTTC
CDR3 protein: CASSFQGRPNEQFF

J gene: TRBJ2-7
V gene: TRBV6-2/TRBV6-3
D gene: TRBD2
CDR3 length: 16
clone size: NA
CDR3 DNA: TGTGCCAGCAGCCCCCTGTCCGCGGGGGATTTTACGAAGCAGTACTTC
CDR3 protein: CASSPLSAGDFTKQYF